Each of the 32 T cell receptor beta chains below was sequenced from the same sample in a study of cytomegalovirus exposure and HLA in healthy donors. The PCR employed 60 Vbeta primers together with 13 Jbeta primers. Data came from immunoSEQ multiplex PCR; TCRdb stores just in-frame clones and leaves some out. This sample has fewer than 130,000 clones, with about 73% found just once. The sample consisted of PBMCs. These receptors all stem from a woman aged 25 to 45 in good health and CMV-seronegative.

The chain links TRBV4-1 to TRBJ1-5, with D tentatively TRBD1 (5 bases). The germline gives CDR1 MGHRA, CDR2 YSYEKL. This CDR3 has 15 residues. The ends were cut back, 2 bases at V and 2 bases at J, with 10 bases in the middle. Here the CDR3 reads CASSQYGRGNQPQHF. The CDR3 bases are TGCGCCAGCAGCCAATACGGCAGGGGCAATCAGCCCCAGCATTTT.

The rearrangement joins TRBV6-1 to TRBJ1-2; TRBD1 might be the D (6 bases). Germline V gene data show CDR1 as MNHNS and CDR2 as SASEGT. Trimming removed 4 bases at V and 4 bases at J, with 16 bases between. This CDR3 spans 15 amino acids. The CDR3 sequence: CASSGGGASIYGYTF. CDR3 bases: TGTGCCAGCAGTGGCGGGGGGGCTTCGATCTATGGCTACACCTTC.

The V and J genes are TRBV5-4 and TRBJ2-1; maybe TRBD2 (6 bases). V was pared by 1 base and J by 8 bases, with 7 bases between. Germline V gene sequence: CDR1 SGHNT, CDR2 YYREEE (reference sequence). This CDR3 has 12 amino acids. The CDR3 here is CASSLWGDEQFF. CDR3 in DNA: TGTGCCAGCAGCTTGTGGGGGGATGAGCAGTTCTTC.

The chain recombines TRBV30 with TRBJ1-2; 11 bases line up with TRBD1. Trimming cost V 4 bases and J 0 bases; bases outside gene matches: 10. Germline V gene sequence: CDR1 GTSNPN, CDR2 SVGIG (reference sequence). CDR3 length: 17 residues. CDR3 nucleotide sequence: TGTGCCTGGACCTCCACCGGGACAGGGGGTCCTAACTATGGCTACACCTTC. This codes for CAWTSTGTGGPNYGYTF. The entire variable domain, with the rest obtained from reference TRBV30 and TRBJ1-2, is as follows: SQTIHQWPATLVQPVGSPLSLECTVEGTSNPNLYWYRQAAGRGLQLLFYSVGIGQISSEVPQNLSASRPQDRQFILSSKKLLLSDSGFYLCAWTSTGTGGPNYGYTFGSGTRLTVV.

The chain combines TRBV10-3 with TRBJ2-3, with D unresolved. There are 16 residues in the CDR3. In germline, CDR1 is ENHRY, CDR2 SYGVKD. V was pared by 0 bases and J by 3 bases, with 13 bases between. The CDR3 DNA follows: TGTGCCATCAGTGAGTCGAGGTTGGCGAGGACAGATACGCAGTATTTT. It yields the protein CAISESRLARTDTQYF.

V and J are TRBV19 and TRBJ1-6; 10 bases fit TRBD1. This CDR3 spans 22 amino acids. From germline, CDR1 is LNHDA and CDR2 SQIVND (reference sequence). V was pared by 5 bases and J by 9 bases, with 28 bases of the junction left unmatched. CDR3 amino acids: CASSPLLGVSGTGVHFGSPLHF. In DNA, the CDR3 is TGTGCCAGTAGTCCCCTCTTAGGAGTGTCCGGGACAGGGGTCCACTTCGGTTCACCCCTCCACTTT.

The chain combines TRBV30 with TRBJ2-3, with 7 bases aligning to TRBD2. Trimming cost V 8 bases and J 0 bases; bases outside gene matches: 8. The CDR3 covers 14 residues. CDR1 is GTSNPN and CDR2 is SVGIG in the germline V gene (reference sequence). CDR3 amino acids: CAGTLGGSTDTQYF. For the CDR3, the DNA is TGTGCCGGGACGTTGGGGGGGAGCACAGATACGCAGTATTTT.

The genes are TRBV25-1 and TRBJ2-1, with 10 bases matching TRBD2. This CDR3 region has 15 residues. V shed 6 bases, J shed 7 bases, and the junction held 9 bases outside the gene matches. Germline V CDR1 and CDR2: MGHDK, SYGVNS. The CDR3 spells CASRSGTSALNEQFF. CDR3 DNA: TGTGCCAGCAGGTCCGGGACTAGCGCCTTAAATGAGCAGTTCTTC.

V gene TRBV21-1 combines with J gene TRBJ2-1; the table's D call, TRBD2, was not checked against the DNA. TRBV21-1 is marked as a pseudogene. The CDR3 is made up of 17 amino acids. CDR3 region: CASSKAGREKCYNEQFF. The DNA of the CDR3 is TGTGCCAGCAGCAAAGCGGGCCGGGAAAAATGCTACAATGAGCAGTTCTTC.

The gene calls are TRBV5-6 and TRBJ2-7; 9 positions match TRBD1. CDR3 length equals 15 residues. V lost 0 bases and J lost 3; bases outside the gene matches: 4. The germline gives CDR1 SGHDT, CDR2 YYEEEE. The CDR3 coding sequence is TGTGCCAGCAGCTTGGGGGGACAGGGAAACTACGAGCAGTACTTC. Protein product: CASSLGGQGNYEQYF.

This clone was seen a few times. The chain recombines TRBV7-2 with TRBJ2-7, with TRBD1 identical over 7 bases. Germline CDR1 reads SGHTA; CDR2 reads FQGNSA. J was trimmed by 6 bases and V by 5 bases; bases with no gene match: 13. This CDR3 comprises 15 residues. CDR3 DNA sequence: TGTGCCAGCAGCGAAACGCAGGGGGTAGAGAGCGAGCAGTACTTC. Translating it yields CASSETQGVESEQYF.

This clone has just one count. The chain recombines TRBV7-9 with TRBJ2-7, with D possibly matching TRBD2 (8 bases). The CDR3 runs to 14 residues. V shed 4 bases and J shed 4 bases, with 14 bases lying between them. Germline CDR1 and CDR2: SEHNR and FQNEAQ (reference sequence). CDR3 in DNA: TGTGCCAGCAGCTCGGGAGGGGGCTCGTACGAGCAGTACTTC. Its translation is CASSSGGGSYEQYF.

CDR3 in amino acids: CASSYSAAQETQYF. In DNA, the CDR3 is TGTGCCAGCAGTTACTCCGCGGCACAAGAGACCCAGTACTTC. The rearrangement links TRBV6-5 to TRBJ2-5; D is ambiguous. V gave up 0 bases and J gave up 2 bases, with 7 bases separating them. Germline loops: CDR1 MNHEY, CDR2 SVGAGI. The CDR3 totals 14 residues.

The genes are TRBV19 and TRBJ1-6; 10 nucleotides agree with TRBD1. Unmatched junction bases numbered 4, after V lost 5 bases and J lost 9 bases. The CDR3 covers 14 residues. Germline CDR1 LNHDA, CDR2 SQIVND (reference sequence). CDR3 bases: TGTGCCAGTAGTCCGGGGACAGGGGCTTCACCCCTCCACTTT. As protein: CASSPGTGASPLHF.

For this clone: The sample carries other DNA sequences with the same CDR3. This chain links TRBV10-3 with TRBJ1-1; 11 bases map to TRBD1. Germline V gene lookup returns CDR1 ENHRY and CDR2 SYGVKD. This CDR3 region has 14 residues. Trimming took 10 bases from V and 5 from J; bases not matched to a gene: 9. The CDR3 reads CATGQGDWRTEAFF. CDR3 nucleotide sequence: TGTGCCACGGGACAGGGGGATTGGAGGACTGAAGCTTTCTTT.

The chain has TRBV27 and TRBJ2-7; 10 bases line up with TRBD2. V dropped 8 bases and J dropped 9; count of bases not matched to a gene: 7. Germline values: CDR1 MNHEY, CDR2 SMNVEV (reference sequence). This CDR3 is 12 amino acids long. The CDR3 here is CASGTSGVGQYF. As DNA, the CDR3 is TGTGCCAGCGGCACTAGCGGGGTTGGGCAGTACTTC.

This clone was detected only once. The chain is built from TRBV13 and TRBJ1-1; 7 bases fit TRBD1. After removal of 4 bases from V and 4 bases from J, the junction contained 6 bases not matched to a gene. Germline lookup yields CDR1 PRHDT and CDR2 FYEKMQ (reference sequence). The CDR3 sequence is 14 residues long. CDR3: CASSSRTGITEAFF. CDR3 bases: TGTGCCAGCAGCTCACGGACAGGTATCACTGAAGCTTTCTTT.

The V gene is TRBV28, the J gene TRBJ1-3; a possible D gene is TRBD1 (5 bases). The germline V gene encodes CDR1 MDHEN and CDR2 SYDVKM. The CDR3 loop spans 16 amino acids. Between the trimmed V and J ends, which lost 2 bases and 0 bases, there was a span of 11 bases. The CDR3 sequence is CASSLRDWYSGNTIYF. DNA for the CDR3: TGTGCCAGCAGTTTACGGGACTGGTACTCTGGAAACACCATATATTTT.

The rearrangement joins TRBV4-3 to TRBJ2-2; D is possibly TRBD2 (7 bases). V shed 1 base and J shed 1 base, with 13 bases lying between them. The CDR3 consists of 17 residues. Per germline, CDR1 LGHNA and CDR2 YSLEER. CDR3 region: CASSQGRGGQNTGELFF. The DNA for the CDR3 is TGCGCCAGCAGCCAAGGACGCGGGGGACAGAACACCGGGGAGCTGTTTTTT.

The chain joins TRBV6-5 to TRBJ1-6; TRBD1 agrees at 7 bases. The germline CDR1 and CDR2 sequences are MNHEY and SVGAGI. Trimming removed 6 bases from V and 8 bases from J; junction bases left unmatched: 7. The CDR3 is made up of 14 amino acids. CDR3 sequence (DNA): TGTGCCAGCAGGCCACAGGGGAATTATTCACCCCTCCACTTT. Amino acid sequence: CASRPQGNYSPLHF.

The gene calls are TRBV13 and TRBJ1-2, with TRBD1 identical over 10 bases. V shed 5 bases, J shed 6 bases, and the junction held 12 bases outside the gene matches. There are 16 residues in the CDR3. From germline, CDR1 is PRHDT and CDR2 FYEKMQ (reference sequence). CDR3 in amino acids: CASSQDRGRGGNGYTF. Written as DNA, the CDR3 is TGTGCCAGCAGCCAAGACAGGGGGCGAGGTGGAAATGGCTACACCTTC.

The gene calls are TRBV28 and TRBJ1-2, with D possibly matching TRBD1 (6 bases). This CDR3 has 15 residues. V was trimmed by 5 bases and J by 7 bases, leaving 20 bases between them. Germline loops: CDR1 MDHEN, CDR2 SYDVKM. CDR3 loop: CASSIPLRGALGYTF. The CDR3 bases are TGTGCCAGCAGTATTCCCTTACGGGGGGCGCTTGGCTACACCTTC.

This sequence joins TRBV5-1 and TRBJ2-2, with 7 bases aligning to TRBD1. The J segment lost 3 bases and the V segment lost 4 bases, leaving 3 bases of the junction unmatched. The length of the CDR3 is 14 residues. The germline V gene encodes CDR1 SGHRS and CDR2 YFSETQ. The CDR3 reads CASSVTGDTGELFF. CDR3 nucleotide sequence: TGCGCCAGCAGCGTCACAGGGGACACCGGGGAGCTGTTTTTT.

Only a few counts were recorded for this clone. The chain employs TRBV14 and TRBJ1-2; D ambiguous. The V end lost 0 bases, the J end lost 4 bases, and 6 bases lay between the germline ends. The CDR3 is 13 amino acids. The germline gives CDR1 SGHDN, CDR2 FVKESK. CDR3 loop: CASSQDHSYGYTF. CDR3 in DNA: TGTGCCAGCAGCCAAGATCACAGCTATGGCTACACCTTC.

V gene TRBV28 combines with J gene TRBJ2-5; the D gene is possibly TRBD2 (7 bases). Per germline, CDR1 MDHEN and CDR2 SYDVKM. The V gene lost 4 bases and the J gene lost 2 bases, with 20 bases spanning the gap. The CDR3 contains 17 residues. This CDR3 is CASSSGRGRKVQETQYF. The CDR3 DNA reads TGTGCCAGCAGTTCAGGGAGGGGGAGGAAGGTACAAGAGACCCAGTACTTC.

The chain couples TRBV9 to TRBJ1-1; D gene ambiguous. Germline-derived CDR1 and CDR2 are SGDLS and YYNGEE. Between the trimmed V and J ends, which lost 3 bases and 1 base, there was a span of 7 bases. This CDR3 comprises 13 residues. The CDR3 protein is CASSDAQNTEAFF. CDR3 DNA: TGTGCCAGCAGCGATGCACAGAACACTGAAGCTTTCTTT.

The table lists this clone with a few counts. This chain uses TRBV7-2 with TRBJ2-5, with D unclear. CDR3 size: 13 residues. Germline CDR1 reads SGHTA; CDR2 reads FQGNSA. V lost 2 bases, J lost 5 bases, and 9 bases lay in between. CDR3 sequence (DNA): TGTGCCAGCAGCTTATCAGGTTGGGAGACCCAGTACTTC. Translation: CASSLSGWETQYF.

The J gene is TRBJ2-3, the V gene TRBV29-1, with 8 bases matching TRBD2. This CDR3 has 14 residues. Looked up from germline, CDR1 is SQVTM and CDR2 is ANQGSEA. The trim removed 6 bases at V and 6 bases at J, leaving 11 bases unmatched. This chain's CDR3 is CSVITSGPRDTQYF. The CDR3 region has the DNA TGCAGCGTGATTACTAGCGGACCACGGGATACGCAGTATTTT.

The chain recombines TRBV6-6 with TRBJ1-2; 10 nucleotides line up with TRBD1. The germline V gene has CDR1 MNHNY and CDR2 SVGAGI (reference sequence). Trimming cost V 5 bases and J 6 bases; bases outside gene matches: 3. This CDR3 comprises 13 residues. Here the CDR3 reads CASSTTGGDGYTF. The CDR3 coding sequence is TGTGCCAGCAGTACGACAGGGGGCGATGGCTACACCTTC.

The chain employs TRBV7-8 and TRBJ2-7; 10 positions agree with TRBD1. The CDR3 totals 15 residues. CDR1 and CDR2 from the germline V gene are SGHVS and FQNEAQ. The ends lost 5 bases at V and 4 bases at J; junction bases unmatched: 8. As DNA, the CDR3 is TGTGCCAGCAGCGTCGGACAGGGGGGTTTTTACGAGCAGTACTTC. Amino acids: CASSVGQGGFYEQYF.

The chain links TRBV6-5 to TRBJ1-5; 10 bases align to TRBD1. Germline V CDR1 and CDR2: MNHEY, SVGAGI. Unmatched junction bases numbered 6, after V lost 5 bases and J lost 5 bases. This CDR3 comprises 15 residues. This CDR3 reads CASSQDRGRDQPQHF. In DNA, the CDR3 is TGTGCCAGCAGTCAAGACAGGGGGCGCGATCAGCCCCAGCATTTT.

This clone has just a few counts. The V gene is TRBV4-1, the J gene TRBJ2-7, with a possible D match to TRBD1 (6 bases). The CDR3 covers 17 residues. Germline lookup yields CDR1 MGHRA and CDR2 YSYEKL. The V end lost 0 bases, the J end lost 3 bases, and 18 bases lay between the germline ends. In nucleotides, the CDR3 is TGCGCCAGCAGCCAAGAACAGGGCCGGGGTAAGGACTACGAGCAGTACTTC. This encodes CASSQEQGRGKDYEQYF.